These 24 T cell receptor beta chains came from one sample sequenced in a study of OX40 agonist ivuxolimab in advanced cancers. Only in-frame clones appear in the TCRdb table, and some are missing; sequencing was by immunoSEQ multiplex PCR. The table shows about 23,000 clones, with 77% occurring only once. Sequenced here: CD4+ or CD8+ T cells sorted from blood, sampled in a trial of the OX40 agonist ivuxolimab. These TCRs come from an adult with an advanced solid tumor such as melanoma, head and neck, liver or kidney cancer.

The chain links TRBV4-2 to TRBJ1-2; 8 nucleotides align to TRBD1. This CDR3 has 13 residues. The germline V gene encodes CDR1 LGHNA and CDR2 YNFKEQ. V gave up 2 bases and J gave up 8 bases; unmatched junction bases: 4. The CDR3: CASSQQGAGGYTF. CDR3 DNA sequence: TGTGCCAGCAGCCAACAGGGGGCGGGAGGCTACACCTTC.

The genes are TRBV30 and TRBJ2-5; possibly TRBD1 for D (7 bases). Germline CDR1 GTSNPN, CDR2 SVGIG (reference sequence). This CDR3 region has 14 residues. Trimming shortened V by 2 bases and J by 4 bases, and 14 bases separated the two germline ends. This CDR3 is CAWSFGQGGETQYF. The CDR3 DNA is TGTGCCTGGAGTTTTGGGCAGGGGGGAGAGACCCAGTACTTC.

The chain links TRBV4-1 to TRBJ1-5; D perhaps matches TRBD1 (5 bases). The CDR3 length is 14 residues. Germline V lookup: CDR1 MGHRA, CDR2 YSYEKL. Trimming took off 1 base at V and 5 bases at J, with 9 bases between the two ends. The chain's CDR3 is CASSQVLGDQPQHF. The CDR3, as DNA: TGCGCCAGCAGCCAAGTCCTAGGGGATCAGCCCCAGCATTTT.

The chain recombines TRBV6-5 with TRBJ1-6, with D perhaps matching TRBD1 (5 bases). The germline V and J ends were trimmed by 2 bases and 8 bases, with 13 bases remaining between them. Germline CDR1 reads MNHEY; CDR2 reads SVGAGI. The CDR3 sequence is 15 residues long. This chain's CDR3 is CASSYRGGAYSPLHF. DNA for the CDR3: TGTGCCAGCAGTTACCGGGGAGGGGCCTATTCACCCCTCCACTTT.

The chain employs TRBV11-1 and TRBJ2-1, with 8 bases identical to TRBD2. Germline CDR1 reads SGHAT; CDR2 reads FQDESV (reference sequence). CDR3 length: 17 amino acids. V gave up 2 bases and J gave up 1 base; unmatched junction bases: 7. CDR3 DNA: TGTGCCAGCAGCTTATCCGGGACTAGGGGGTCCTACAATGAGCAGTTCTTC. It encodes CASSLSGTRGSYNEQFF.

This clone was found a few times. The chain joins TRBV19 to TRBJ1-5; no clear D gene. This CDR3 spans 14 amino acids. V shed 3 bases and J shed 5 bases, with 11 bases lying between them. Germline-derived CDR1 and CDR2 are LNHDA and SQIVND (reference sequence). This CDR3 reads CASSIWTFDQPQHF. The CDR3 nucleotides are TGTGCCAGTAGTATCTGGACGTTTGATCAGCCCCAGCATTTT.

The chain has TRBV27 and TRBJ1-2; D may be TRBD1 (6 bases). This CDR3 spans 14 amino acids. Deletions cut 3 bases from V and 4 bases from J, with 12 bases between. Germline lookup yields CDR1 MNHEY and CDR2 SMNVEV (reference sequence). The CDR3 loop reads CASSFRGGVYGYTF. The CDR3 DNA follows: TGTGCCAGCAGTTTTCGAGGGGGTGTCTATGGCTACACCTTC.

The genes are TRBV30 and TRBJ2-2; the D is unclear. The CDR3 consists of 12 residues. Germline CDR1 reads GTSNPN; CDR2 reads SVGIG (reference sequence). V was cut by 3 bases and J by 7 bases, with 9 bases left in between. CDR3: CAWRWGIGELFF. As DNA, the CDR3 is TGTGCCTGGAGGTGGGGAATCGGGGAGCTGTTTTTT.

V gene TRBV30 combines with J gene TRBJ2-1, with D possibly being TRBD1 (6 bases). There are 13 residues in the CDR3. Germline V gives CDR1 GTSNPN, CDR2 SVGIG (reference sequence). Trimming cost V 4 bases and J 6 bases, with 13 bases left between them. The CDR3: CAWKQGVVNEQFF. The DNA of the CDR3 is TGTGCCTGGAAACAGGGCGTTGTCAATGAGCAGTTCTTC.

V usage is TRBV5-6 and J usage is TRBJ2-1; no reliable D call. V lost 1 base to trimming and J lost 9 bases, with 8 bases between them. Germline lookup yields CDR1 SGHDT and CDR2 YYEEEE. CDR3 length equals 12 residues. The CDR3 spells CASSLTTFEQFF. In DNA form, the CDR3 reads TGTGCCAGCAGCTTGACCACATTTGAGCAGTTCTTC.

V and J are TRBV7-9 and TRBJ2-1; D possibly matches TRBD1 or TRBD2 (5 bases each). CDR1 is SEHNR, CDR2 FQNEAQ, per germline (reference sequence). The V end lost 4 bases, the J end lost 8 bases, and 15 bases lay between the germline ends. CDR3 length: 14 amino acids. CDR3 sequence reads: CASSSGTSAHEQFF. CDR3 in DNA: TGTGCCAGCAGCTCCGGGACCTCTGCCCATGAGCAGTTCTTC. Full variable domain (rest looked up from reference TRBV7-9 and TRBJ2-1): DTGVSQNPRHKITKRGQNVTFRCDPISEHNRLYWYRQTLGQGPEFLTYFQNEAQLEKSRLLSDRFSAERPKGSFSTLEIQRTEQGDSAMYLCASSSGTSAHEQFFGPGTRLTVL.

The J gene is TRBJ2-5, the V gene TRBV6-5; 9 nucleotides match TRBD1. Germline lookup yields CDR1 MNHEY and CDR2 SVGAGI. The CDR3 runs 15 residues. V shed 3 bases, J shed 3 bases, and the junction held 5 bases outside the gene matches. CDR3 amino acids: CASSYWDRVKETQYF. Here the CDR3 DNA reads TGTGCCAGCAGTTATTGGGACAGGGTAAAAGAGACCCAGTACTTC.

V gene TRBV5-1 combines with J gene TRBJ2-7, with D possibly being TRBD2 (6 bases). The CDR3 runs to 14 residues. Trimming pared 9 bases from V and 2 bases from J, leaving 18 bases between. The V gene's germline CDR1 is SGHRS and CDR2 YFSETQ. The CDR3 coding sequence is TGCGCCACCCAGGAGGGATTAACGACCTACGAGCAGTACTTC. This translates into CATQEGLTTYEQYF.

This sequence joins TRBV9 and TRBJ2-2; D is unclear. This CDR3 is 14 amino acids long. V dropped 2 bases and J dropped 1 base, with 6 bases sitting between them. CDR1 is SGDLS and CDR2 is YYNGEE in the germline V gene. This CDR3 reads CASSVPQNTGELFF. The CDR3 DNA is TGTGCCAGCAGCGTGCCTCAGAACACCGGGGAGCTGTTTTTT.

This chain links TRBV12-5 with TRBJ2-7; 7 bases align to TRBD2. The CDR3 has 16 residues. The V gene's germline CDR1 is LGHNT and CDR2 FRNRAP. J was trimmed by 0 bases and V by 5 bases; bases with no gene match: 10. The CDR3 is CASGGALGGSSYEQYF. CDR3 DNA: TGTGCTAGTGGTGGGGCGCTGGGGGGGAGCTCCTACGAGCAGTACTTC.

The chain is built from TRBV7-9 and TRBJ2-7; 11 bases are a match to TRBD1. V gave up 6 bases and J gave up 4 bases; unmatched junction bases: 5. This CDR3 is built from 14 residues. Germline V gene lookup returns CDR1 SEHNR and CDR2 FQNEAQ (reference sequence). The CDR3 DNA reads TGTGCCAGCAGTTCAGGGACAGGGGGTTACGAGCAGTACTTC. Amino acids: CASSSGTGGYEQYF.

The V and J genes are TRBV7-9 and TRBJ1-2; no clear D. This CDR3 contains 15 residues. Germline V gene data show CDR1 as SEHNR and CDR2 as FQNEAQ (reference sequence). The V gene lost 3 bases and the J gene lost 0 bases, with 11 bases spanning the gap. The CDR3 sequence: CASSLRAATNYGYTF. Written as DNA, the CDR3 is TGTGCCAGCAGCTTGAGGGCCGCTACTAACTATGGCTACACCTTC. The whole variable domain, remainder taken from reference TRBV7-9 and TRBJ1-2, is DTGVSQNPRHKITKRGQNVTFRCDPISEHNRLYWYRQTLGQGPEFLTYFQNEAQLEKSRLLSDRFSAERPKGSFSTLEIQRTEQGDSAMYLCASSLRAATNYGYTFGSGTRLTVV.

The V gene is TRBV6-5, the J gene TRBJ2-1; TRBD2 aligns across 9 bases. V was pared by 6 bases and J by 5 bases, with 5 bases of the junction left unmatched. The CDR3 runs to 14 residues. Germline V gene data show CDR1 as MNHEY and CDR2 as SVGAGI. This CDR3 reads CASSPSGAHNEQFF. CDR3 coding DNA: TGTGCCAGCAGCCCTAGCGGGGCTCACAATGAGCAGTTCTTC.

V is TRBV4-1 and J is TRBJ2-1; 7 positions match TRBD2. Germline values: CDR1 MGHRA, CDR2 YSYEKL. This CDR3 has 17 residues. V shed 0 bases and J 0 bases; nucleotides not matched to a gene: 5. CDR3 in amino acids: CASSQDRRLASYNEQFF. CDR3 sequence (DNA): TGCGCCAGCAGCCAAGATCGGCGACTAGCCTCCTACAATGAGCAGTTCTTC.

This clone was seen only once. The rearrangement links TRBV19 to TRBJ1-4; perhaps TRBD1 as D (5 bases). The length of the CDR3 is 15 residues. The germline V and J ends were trimmed by 4 bases and 3 bases, with 12 bases remaining between them. Germline CDR1 and CDR2: LNHDA and SQIVND (reference sequence). The CDR3 DNA is TGTGCCAGTAGTACCCCAGGGTCGGCTAATGAAAAACTGTTTTTT. This translates into CASSTPGSANEKLFF.

CDR3: CASLEAPAGAGELFF. Written as DNA, the CDR3 is TGCGCCAGCCTCGAGGCCCCAGCGGGCGCCGGGGAGCTGTTTTTT. The V call is TRBV4-1, the J call TRBJ2-2, with D possibly matching TRBD2 (6 bases). Germline V gives CDR1 MGHRA, CDR2 YSYEKL. The V and J ends lost 8 bases and 6 bases respectively, with 19 bases between them. The CDR3 loop spans 15 amino acids.

V is TRBV27 and J is TRBJ2-5, with D maybe TRBD1 (5 bases). V was cut by 2 bases and J by 5 bases, with 12 bases left in between. CDR1 is MNHEY and CDR2 is SMNVEV in the germline V gene (reference sequence). The CDR3 is made up of 14 amino acids. The CDR3 here is CASSLVAGAETQYF. CDR3 in DNA: TGTGCCAGCAGTTTAGTCGCTGGGGCGGAGACCCAGTACTTC.

This clone qualifies as medium-sized (0.01 to 0.1%). The chain combines TRBV7-6 with TRBJ1-3; D is uncertain. This CDR3 spans 17 amino acids. V lost 1 base and J 1 base, leaving 14 bases between the germline ends. Germline-derived CDR1 and CDR2 are SGHVS and FNYEAQ. The CDR3 DNA reads TGTGCCAGCAGCTTAGGAATAGACCCAGCTTCTGGAAACACCATATATTTT. It translates to CASSLGIDPASGNTIYF.

The chain employs TRBV18 and TRBJ1-5; perhaps TRBD1 as D (6 bases). Looked up from germline, CDR1 is KGHSH and CDR2 is LQKENI. V gave up 3 bases and J gave up 7 bases, with 16 bases separating them. There are 15 residues in the CDR3. The CDR3 nucleotides are TGTGCCAGCTCACCGGATCCGGGGGCATTGCAGCCCCAGCATTTT. This translates into CASSPDPGALQPQHF.